The 22 T cell receptor beta chains given below trace back to one sample, sequenced in a study of shared clonotypes between healthy human individuals. TCRdb keeps only in-frame clones here, not all; method: immunoSEQ multiplex PCR. The repertoire holds about 1.9 million clones, with about 94% as singletons. Naivety among CD8 cells was defined by CD45RO negativity and positive CCR7 selection, thereby excluding terminally differentiated effector memory CD45RA+ cells. What was sequenced was naive CD8+ T cells from PBMCs. The receptor set was obtained from a man aged 18 to 30 in good health. Some clones in this sample may be carry-over from other donors' samples.

V gene TRBV5-5 combines with J gene TRBJ2-7, with a tentative D call TRBD1 (5 bases). The CDR3 has 14 amino acids. V gave up 2 bases and J gave up 7 bases, with 16 bases separating them. Germline V gene data show CDR1 as SGHKS and CDR2 as YYEKEE (reference sequence). The CDR3 is CASSFIRTGMEQYF. Written as DNA, the CDR3 is TGTGCCAGCAGCTTCATTAGAACAGGCATGGAGCAGTACTTC. Based on the CDR3 plus reference TRBV5-5 and TRBJ2-7, the full variable domain is DAGVTQSPTHLIKTRGQQVTLRCSPISGHKSVSWYQQVLGQGPQFIFQYYEKEERGRGNFPDRFSARQFPNYSSELNVNALLLGDSALYLCASSFIRTGMEQYFGPGTRLTVT.

The V and J genes are TRBV9 and TRBJ1-1, with D hard to call. The CDR3 loop spans 15 amino acids. From germline, CDR1 is SGDLS and CDR2 YYNGEE. V lost 5 bases and J lost 6, with 20 bases in between. The CDR3 protein is CASRVIEGLISEAFF. The CDR3, as DNA: TGTGCCAGCAGGGTTATAGAAGGCTTGATTTCTGAAGCTTTCTTT.

In the case of this clone: This sample also contains other DNA sequences that code for the same CDR3. CDR3 nucleotides: TGTGCCAGCAGCGTAGGGCTAGCGGGGAGAACAGATACGCAGTATTTT. Encoded protein: CASSVGLAGRTDTQYF. This chain uses TRBV9 with TRBJ2-3; 9 bases are shared with TRBD2. Germline V gene lookup returns CDR1 SGDLS and CDR2 YYNGEE. The CDR3 length is 16 residues. The V segment lost 0 bases and the J segment 3 bases; nucleotides outside the gene matches: 5. Using reference TRBV9 and TRBJ2-3 for the parts outside the CDR3, the full variable domain is DSGVTQTPKHLITATGQRVTLRCSPRSGDLSVYWYQQSLDQGLQFLIQYYNGEERAKGNILERFSAQQFPDLHSELNLSSLELGDSALYFCASSVGLAGRTDTQYFGPGTRLTVL.

The chain carries TRBV7-7 and TRBJ1-4, with TRBD1 matching 9 bases. This CDR3 is 15 amino acids long. The germline V gene has CDR1 SSHAT and CDR2 FNYEAQ (reference sequence). The V gene end was trimmed by 5 bases and the J gene end by 7 bases; junction bases not matched to a gene: 8. CDR3 DNA sequence: TGTGCCAGCAGCCCAGGACAGGGGTCTTTTGAAAAACTGTTTTTT. Encoded protein: CASSPGQGSFEKLFF. Drawing the rest from reference TRBV7-7 and TRBJ1-4, the complete variable domain is GAGVSQSPRYKVTKRGQDVTLRCDPISSHATLYWYQQALGQGPEFLTYFNYEAQPDKSGLPSDRFSAERPEGSISTLTIQRTEQRDSAMYRCASSPGQGSFEKLFFGSGTQLSVL.

The rearrangement uses TRBV2 and TRBJ1-2; tentatively, D is TRBD1 (5 bases). Germline CDR1 is SNHLY and CDR2 is FYNNEI. Trimming took 1 base from V and 1 from J, leaving 7 bases between them. The CDR3 has 14 residues. The CDR3 coding sequence is TGTGCCAGCAGTGAAGACAGGAGTAACTATGGCTACACCTTC. It specifies CASSEDRSNYGYTF.

V usage is TRBV7-8 and J usage is TRBJ2-7; the D gene is possibly TRBD2 (5 bases). The CDR3 length is 16 residues. CDR1 is SGHVS, CDR2 FQNEAQ, per germline. Trimming took 5 bases from V and 2 from J, leaving 19 bases between them. CDR3 sequence (DNA): TGTGCCAGCAGCACCCCGGAGGCGGGTAGAGCCTACGAGCAGTACTTC. Amino acids: CASSTPEAGRAYEQYF. Complete variable domain (other parts from reference TRBV7-8 and TRBJ2-7): GAGVSQSPRYKVAKRGQDVALRCDPISGHVSLFWYQQALGQGPEFLTYFQNEAQLDKSGLPSDRFFAERPEGSVSTLKIQRTQQEDSAVYLCASSTPEAGRAYEQYFGPGTRLTVT.

This sequence joins TRBV9 and TRBJ2-1; D might be TRBD2 (5 bases). The CDR3 spans 13 residues. Germline V gene sequence: CDR1 SGDLS, CDR2 YYNGEE. The V end was cut by 0 bases, the J end by 10 bases, with 11 bases between. Here the CDR3 DNA reads TGTGCCAGCAGCGTAGCTAGCCAGCGGGAGCAGTTCTTC. Its translation: CASSVASQREQFF. The complete variable domain, with remaining parts taken from reference TRBV9 and TRBJ2-1, reads DSGVTQTPKHLITATGQRVTLRCSPRSGDLSVYWYQQSLDQGLQFLIQYYNGEERAKGNILERFSAQQFPDLHSELNLSSLELGDSALYFCASSVASQREQFFGPGTRLTVL.

The rearrangement joins TRBV6-1 to TRBJ2-7; the D gene is possibly TRBD2 (5 bases). CDR1 and CDR2 (germline): MNHNS, SASEGT. V lost 7 bases to trimming and J lost 0 bases, with 16 bases between them. The CDR3 is 15 residues long. The CDR3 DNA sequence: TGTGCCAGCAATATACTAGGGCCCGGCTCCTACGAGCAGTACTTC. Its protein product is CASNILGPGSYEQYF.

The V gene is TRBV7-8, the J gene TRBJ2-5, with a possible D match to TRBD1 (5 bases). Germline assignment: CDR1 SGHVS and CDR2 FQNEAQ. CDR3 length: 17 amino acids. V was pared by 1 base and J by 0 bases, with 15 bases between. CDR3 coding DNA: TGTGCCAGCAGCTTAGGGGAAGGGCAGGGATACCAAGAGACCCAGTACTTC. The encoded protein is CASSLGEGQGYQETQYF.

The chain recombines TRBV5-4 with TRBJ2-1; TRBD2 aligns across 8 bases. CDR1 SGHNT and CDR2 YYREEE come from the germline V gene (reference sequence). V was clipped by 5 bases and J by 6 bases; unmatched bases: 10. This CDR3 region has 15 residues. In DNA, the CDR3 is TGTGCCAGCAGTTATAAGCGGGAGAACCGCAATGAGCAGTTCTTC. Protein: CASSYKRENRNEQFF.

In this sample, this clone turned up a few times. The genes are TRBV10-2 and TRBJ2-1, with 9 bases lining up with TRBD2. From germline, CDR1 is WSHSY and CDR2 SAAADI. The trim removed 4 bases at V and 8 bases at J, leaving 15 bases unmatched. The CDR3 totals 17 residues. The CDR3: CASSVPGREGRGYEQFF. In DNA form, the CDR3 reads TGCGCCAGCAGTGTCCCGGGGCGGGAGGGCCGAGGATATGAGCAGTTCTTC.

This chain links TRBV13 with TRBJ2-3; D may match TRBD1 or TRBD2 (7 bases each). V lost 3 bases, J lost 2 bases, and 12 bases lay in between. The CDR3 spans 15 residues. Looked up from germline, CDR1 is PRHDT and CDR2 is FYEKMQ (reference sequence). In nucleotides, the CDR3 is TGTGCCAGCAGCTTGACAGGGAGGGTCACAGATACGCAGTATTTT. Translating it yields CASSLTGRVTDTQYF.

The CDR3 region is CASSPGTPYNEQFF. The CDR3 DNA reads as TGTGCCAGCAGCCCCGGGACCCCTTACAATGAGCAGTTCTTC. The rearrangement links TRBV5-5 to TRBJ2-1, with D perhaps TRBD1 or TRBD2 (5 bases each). Trimming cost V 4 bases and J 4 bases, with 12 bases left between them. CDR3 length: 14 residues. Per the germline V gene, CDR1 is SGHKS and CDR2 is YYEKEE (reference sequence).

As to this clone: Other DNA variants within this sample encode the same CDR3. CDR3 region: CASSLGLAASYEQYF. Here the CDR3 DNA reads TGTGCCAGCAGCCTTGGACTAGCGGCGTCCTACGAGCAGTACTTC. J is TRBJ2-7 and V is TRBV9; 10 nucleotides agree with TRBD2. V lost 4 bases, J lost 1 base, and 5 bases stayed unmatched. CDR1 is SGDLS, CDR2 YYNGEE, per germline. The CDR3 has 15 amino acids. The full variable domain, completed using reference TRBV9 and TRBJ2-7, is DSGVTQTPKHLITATGQRVTLRCSPRSGDLSVYWYQQSLDQGLQFLIQYYNGEERAKGNILERFSAQQFPDLHSELNLSSLELGDSALYFCASSLGLAASYEQYFGPGTRLTVT.

For this clone: The same CDR3 also results from other DNA sequences found in this sample. The gene calls are TRBV19 and TRBJ2-6, with D uncertain. The CDR3 totals 14 residues. V dropped 2 bases and J dropped 1 base, with 3 bases sitting between them. Per germline, CDR1 LNHDA and CDR2 SQIVND (reference sequence). The CDR3 here is CASSIISGANVLTF. For the CDR3, the DNA is TGTGCCAGTAGTATAATATCTGGGGCCAACGTCCTGACTTTC.

This clone was seen once. The chain employs TRBV27 and TRBJ2-7; the D gene is possibly TRBD1 (5 bases). Trimming removed 2 bases at V and 2 bases at J, with 10 bases between. Germline CDR1 reads MNHEY; CDR2 reads SMNVEV (reference sequence). The length of the CDR3 is 14 residues. The CDR3 loop reads CASSLVGHPYEQYF. DNA for the CDR3: TGTGCCAGCAGTTTAGTCGGACATCCCTACGAGCAGTACTTC.

V and J are TRBV15 and TRBJ2-2, with a weak D call TRBD2 (5 bases). V lost 9 bases and J lost 0, with 14 bases in between. This CDR3 is 15 amino acids long. Germline values: CDR1 LNHNV, CDR2 YYDKDF (reference sequence). CDR3 coding DNA: TGTGCCACGGGAGTCCCGATCTCGAACACCGGGGAGCTGTTTTTT. This encodes CATGVPISNTGELFF. Full variable domain (remainder filled in from reference TRBV15 and TRBJ2-2): DAMVIQNPRYQVTQFGKPVTLSCSQTLNHNVMYWYQQKSSQAPKLLFHYYDKDFNNEADTPDNFQSRRPNTSFCFLDIRSPGLGDTAMYLCATGVPISNTGELFFGEGSRLTVL.

Points on this clone: The sample contains more than one DNA sequence encoding this CDR3. V is TRBV28 and J is TRBJ2-7, with TRBD1 matching over 9 bases. This CDR3 contains 14 residues. Germline V gives CDR1 MDHEN, CDR2 SYDVKM. With 3 bases clipped from V and 5 bases from J, the junction kept 5 bases outside the gene matches. CDR3 in amino acids: CASSFGTGWDEQYF. The CDR3 nucleotides are TGTGCCAGCAGTTTCGGGACAGGGTGGGACGAGCAGTACTTC.

This clone is a singleton in its sample. The chain combines TRBV9 with TRBJ2-7, with 8 positions matching TRBD1. J gave up 7 bases and V 4 bases, and 10 bases lay outside the gene matches. This CDR3 is built from 14 residues. From germline, CDR1 is SGDLS and CDR2 YYNGEE. The CDR3 region is CASSPQGAPGEQYF. The CDR3 DNA follows: TGTGCCAGCAGCCCTCAGGGGGCGCCGGGGGAGCAGTACTTC.

J is TRBJ2-1 and V is TRBV27; possibly TRBD1 for D (5 bases). V lost 6 bases and J lost 12, with 18 bases in between. This CDR3 has 13 residues. CDR1 MNHEY and CDR2 SMNVEV come from the germline V gene (reference sequence). CDR3 coding DNA: TGTGCCAGCAGGACCCCTCAGGGTCCTTTGCAGTTCTTC. Translation gives CASRTPQGPLQFF.

The gene calls are TRBV9 and TRBJ2-7; 12 nucleotides match TRBD1. In germline, CDR1 is SGDLS, CDR2 YYNGEE. V lost 0 bases, J lost 3 bases, and 4 bases stayed unmatched. This CDR3 is built from 16 residues. The CDR3 spells CASSVAGQGAHYEQYF. Here the CDR3 DNA reads TGTGCCAGCAGCGTAGCGGGACAGGGGGCACACTACGAGCAGTACTTC.

The chain uses TRBV10-1 and TRBJ1-5; D gene uncertain. Trimming removed 10 bases from V and 3 bases from J, with 16 bases in between. Germline V gene lookup returns CDR1 WNHNN and CDR2 SYGVQD (reference sequence). This CDR3 spans 14 amino acids. The CDR3 loop reads CATMHDQYNQPQHF. CDR3 nucleotides: TGCGCCACCATGCACGACCAGTACAATCAGCCCCAGCATTTT.